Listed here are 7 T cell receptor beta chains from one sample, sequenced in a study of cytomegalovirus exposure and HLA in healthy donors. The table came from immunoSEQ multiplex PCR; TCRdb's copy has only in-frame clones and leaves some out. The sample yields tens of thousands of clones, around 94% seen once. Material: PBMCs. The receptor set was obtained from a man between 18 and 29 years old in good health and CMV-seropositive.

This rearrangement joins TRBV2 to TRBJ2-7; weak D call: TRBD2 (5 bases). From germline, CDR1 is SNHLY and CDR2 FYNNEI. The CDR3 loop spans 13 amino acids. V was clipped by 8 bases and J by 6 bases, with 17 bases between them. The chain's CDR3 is CASYQSHGGEQYF. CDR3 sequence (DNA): TGTGCCAGCTACCAATCCCACGGAGGCGAGCAGTACTTC.

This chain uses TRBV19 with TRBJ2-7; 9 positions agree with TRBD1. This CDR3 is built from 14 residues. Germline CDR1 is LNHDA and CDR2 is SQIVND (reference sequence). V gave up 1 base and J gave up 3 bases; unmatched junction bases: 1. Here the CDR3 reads CASSIGTGDYEQYF. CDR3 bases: TGTGCCAGTAGTATAGGGACAGGGGACTACGAGCAGTACTTC. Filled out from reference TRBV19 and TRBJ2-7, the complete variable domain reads DGGITQSPKYLFRKEGQNVTLSCEQNLNHDAMYWYRQDPGQGLRLIYYSQIVNDFQKGDIAEGYSVSREKKESFPLTVTSAQKNPTAFYLCASSIGTGDYEQYFGPGTRLTVT.

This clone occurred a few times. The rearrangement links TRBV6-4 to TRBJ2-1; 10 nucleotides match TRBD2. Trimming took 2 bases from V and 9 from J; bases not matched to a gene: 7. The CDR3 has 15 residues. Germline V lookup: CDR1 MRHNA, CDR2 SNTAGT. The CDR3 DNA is TGTGCCAGCAGTGACGTAGCGGGAGGAATTAGTGAGCAGTTCTTC. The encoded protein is CASSDVAGGISEQFF.

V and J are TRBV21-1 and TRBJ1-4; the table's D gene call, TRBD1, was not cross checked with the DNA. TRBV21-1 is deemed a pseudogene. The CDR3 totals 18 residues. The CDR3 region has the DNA TGTGCCAGCAGCAAAGAAGCAGGACAGGGGGCACCTAATGAAAAACTGTTTTTT. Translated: CASSKEAGQGAPNEKLFF.

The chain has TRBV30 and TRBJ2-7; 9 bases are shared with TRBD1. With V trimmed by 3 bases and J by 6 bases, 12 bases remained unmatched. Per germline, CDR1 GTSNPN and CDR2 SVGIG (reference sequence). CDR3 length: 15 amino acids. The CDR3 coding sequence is TGTGCCTGGAGCCACTCCCTCGGGACAGGGCGCGAGCAGTACTTC. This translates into CAWSHSLGTGREQYF.

CDR3 in amino acids: CASSLEVRSLTYEQYF. The DNA for the CDR3 is TGTGCCAGCAGCTTAGAAGTTCGATCTCTAACCTACGAGCAGTACTTC. The chain uses TRBV11-3 and TRBJ2-7; D is unresolved. The V gene lost 0 bases and the J gene lost 2 bases, with 14 bases spanning the gap. CDR1 is SGHNT and CDR2 is YENEEA in the germline V gene. The CDR3 covers 16 residues.

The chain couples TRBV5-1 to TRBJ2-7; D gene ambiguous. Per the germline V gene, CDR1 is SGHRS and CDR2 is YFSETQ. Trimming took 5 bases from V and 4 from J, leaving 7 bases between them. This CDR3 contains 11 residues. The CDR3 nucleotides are TGCGCCAGCAGAGACACTTACGAGCAGTACTTC. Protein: CASRDTYEQYF.